Described below is a single TCR beta chain sequence and its context. The data belong to a study of blood T cell repertoires in COVID-19. Across the whole study: Italy, Spain and the United States were the sources of the convalescent and acute COVID-19 samples.

Using immunoSEQ multiplex PCR, the repertoire was profiled, and TCRdb retains in-frame clones only, with some absent. This sample yields 190,000 or so clones, of which 86% are seen a single time; 2.9% belongs to the top ten. In germline, CDR1 is SGHKS, CDR2 YYEKEE (reference sequence). The CDR3 totals 14 residues. V lost 4 bases to trimming and J lost 7 bases; unmatched junction nucleotides: 8. The receptor comes from a woman aged 25 to 39 with active or convalescent COVID-19. The chain links TRBV5-5 to TRBJ1-1; 9 bases are shared with TRBD1. The sequenced sample was peripheral blood. CDR3 region: CASSPTWTGVEAFF. The CDR3 nucleotides read TGTGCCAGCAGCCCGACGTGGACAGGGGTTGAAGCTTTCTTT.